The T cell receptor beta chain described here comes from a study of siplizumab effects on memory and regulatory T cells. Germline CDR1 reads SGDLS; CDR2 reads YYNGEE. V lost 3 bases and J lost 0, with 12 bases in between. CDR3 size: 15 residues. TCRdb keeps only in-frame clones here, not all; method: immunoSEQ multiplex PCR. The sample contains about 120,000 clones, around 94% of which appear only once. The gene calls are TRBV9 and TRBJ1-1; D is ambiguous. The sample consisted of non-Treg CD4+ T cells sorted from blood. The clonotype comes from a human donor in good health. CDR3: CASSAGRMMNTEAFF. CDR3 nucleotide sequence: TGTGCCAGCAGCGCTGGACGGATGATGAACACTGAAGCTTTCTTT.